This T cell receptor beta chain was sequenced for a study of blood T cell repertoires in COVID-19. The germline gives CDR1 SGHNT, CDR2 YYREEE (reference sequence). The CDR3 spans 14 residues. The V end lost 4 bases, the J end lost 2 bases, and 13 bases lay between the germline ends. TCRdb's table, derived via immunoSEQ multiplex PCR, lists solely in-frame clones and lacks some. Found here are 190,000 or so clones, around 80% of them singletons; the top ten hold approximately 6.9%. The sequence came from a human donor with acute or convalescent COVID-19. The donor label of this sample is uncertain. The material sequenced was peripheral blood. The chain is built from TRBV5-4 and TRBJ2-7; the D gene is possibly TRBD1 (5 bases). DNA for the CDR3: TGTGCCAGCAGCGAGATGCCAGGGCCCTACGAGCAGTACTTC. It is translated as CASSEMPGPYEQYF.